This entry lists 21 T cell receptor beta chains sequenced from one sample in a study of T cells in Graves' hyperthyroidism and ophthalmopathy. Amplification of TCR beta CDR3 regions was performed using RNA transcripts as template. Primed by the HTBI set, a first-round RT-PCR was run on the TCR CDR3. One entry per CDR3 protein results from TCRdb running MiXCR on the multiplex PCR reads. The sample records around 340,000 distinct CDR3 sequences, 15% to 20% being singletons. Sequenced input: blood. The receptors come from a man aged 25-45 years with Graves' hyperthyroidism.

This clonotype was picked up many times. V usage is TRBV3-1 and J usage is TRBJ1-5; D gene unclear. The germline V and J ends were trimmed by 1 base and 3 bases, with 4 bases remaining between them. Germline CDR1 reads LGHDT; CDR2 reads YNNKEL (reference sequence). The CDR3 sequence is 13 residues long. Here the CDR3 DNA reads TGTGCCAGCAGCCAAGCGGTCAATCAGCCCCAGCATTTT. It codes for CASSQAVNQPQHF.

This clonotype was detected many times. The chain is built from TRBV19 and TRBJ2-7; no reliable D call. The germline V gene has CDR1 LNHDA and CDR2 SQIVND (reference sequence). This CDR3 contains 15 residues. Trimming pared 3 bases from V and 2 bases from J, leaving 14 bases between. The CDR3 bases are TGTGCCAGTAGTATGAGGCCTTCCCACACCTACGAGCAGTACTTC. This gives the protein CASSMRPSHTYEQYF.

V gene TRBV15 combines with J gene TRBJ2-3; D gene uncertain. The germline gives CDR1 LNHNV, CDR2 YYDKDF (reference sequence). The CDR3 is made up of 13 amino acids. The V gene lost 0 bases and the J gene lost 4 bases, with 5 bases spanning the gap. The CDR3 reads CATSRDRADTQYF. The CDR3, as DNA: TGTGCCACCAGCAGAGATCGGGCAGATACGCAGTATTTT.

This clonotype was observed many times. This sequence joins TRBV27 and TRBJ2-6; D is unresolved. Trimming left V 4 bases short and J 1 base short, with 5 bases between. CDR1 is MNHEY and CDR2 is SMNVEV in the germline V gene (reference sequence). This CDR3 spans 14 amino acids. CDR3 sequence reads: CASSSRSGANVLTF. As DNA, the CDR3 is TGTGCCAGCAGTTCTCGATCTGGGGCCAACGTCCTGACTTTC.

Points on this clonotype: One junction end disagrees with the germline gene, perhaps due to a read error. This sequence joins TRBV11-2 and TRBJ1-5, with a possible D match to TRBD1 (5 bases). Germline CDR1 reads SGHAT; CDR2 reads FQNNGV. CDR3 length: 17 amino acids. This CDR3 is CANSPGGGGGSNQPQHF. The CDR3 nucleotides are TGTGCCAACAGCCCCGGGGGGGGGGGAGGATCAAATCAGCCCCAGCATTTT. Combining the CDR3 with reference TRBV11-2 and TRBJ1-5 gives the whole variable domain EAGVAQSPRYKIIEKRQSVAFWCNPISGHATLYWYQQILGQGPKLLIQFQNNGVVDDSQLPKDRFSAERLKGVDSTLKIQPAKLEDSAVYLCANSPGGGGGSNQPQHFGDGTRLSIL.

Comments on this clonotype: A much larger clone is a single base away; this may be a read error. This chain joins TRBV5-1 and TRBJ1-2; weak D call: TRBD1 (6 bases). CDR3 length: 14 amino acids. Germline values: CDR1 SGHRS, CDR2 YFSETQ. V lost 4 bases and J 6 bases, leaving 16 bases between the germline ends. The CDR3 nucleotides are TGCGCCAGCAGCATATGCCCGGGACAAGATGGCTACACCTTC. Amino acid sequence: CASSICPGQDGYTF.

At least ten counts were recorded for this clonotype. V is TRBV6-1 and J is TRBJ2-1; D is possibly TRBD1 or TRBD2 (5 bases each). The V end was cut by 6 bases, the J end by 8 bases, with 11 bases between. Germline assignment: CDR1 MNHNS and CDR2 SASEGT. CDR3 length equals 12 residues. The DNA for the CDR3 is TGTGCCAGCAGGGGGGTTTTGGATGAGCAGTTCTTC. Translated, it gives CASRGVLDEQFF.

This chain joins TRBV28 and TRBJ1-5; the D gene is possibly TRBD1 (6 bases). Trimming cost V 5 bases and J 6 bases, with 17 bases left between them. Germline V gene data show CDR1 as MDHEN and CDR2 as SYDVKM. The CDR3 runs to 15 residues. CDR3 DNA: TGTGCCAGCAGTCCCCCCGGGGGCTTGGGTCAGCCCCAGCATTTT. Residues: CASSPPGGLGQPQHF.

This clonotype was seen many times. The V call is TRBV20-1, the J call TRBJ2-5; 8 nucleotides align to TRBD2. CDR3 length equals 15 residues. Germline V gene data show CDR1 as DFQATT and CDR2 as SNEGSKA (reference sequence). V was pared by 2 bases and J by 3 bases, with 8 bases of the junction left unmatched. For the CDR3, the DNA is TGCAGTGCTAGACCCCCGGGAGCGGGAGAAGAGACCCAGTACTTC. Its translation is CSARPPGAGEETQYF.

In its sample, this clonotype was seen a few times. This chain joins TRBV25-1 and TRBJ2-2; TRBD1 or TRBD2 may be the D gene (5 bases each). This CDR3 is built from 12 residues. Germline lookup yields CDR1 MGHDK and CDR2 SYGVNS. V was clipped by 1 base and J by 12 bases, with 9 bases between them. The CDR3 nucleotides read TGTGCCAGCAGTGAATGGGGGTGGAAGCTGTTTTTT. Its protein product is CASSEWGWKLFF.

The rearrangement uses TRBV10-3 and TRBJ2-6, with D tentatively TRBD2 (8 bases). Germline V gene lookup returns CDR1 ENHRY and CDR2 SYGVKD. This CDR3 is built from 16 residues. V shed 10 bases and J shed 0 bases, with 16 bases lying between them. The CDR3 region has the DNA TGTGCCACCGGGGGGGGACAGTACTCTGGGGCCAACGTCCTGACTTTC. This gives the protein CATGGGQYSGANVLTF.

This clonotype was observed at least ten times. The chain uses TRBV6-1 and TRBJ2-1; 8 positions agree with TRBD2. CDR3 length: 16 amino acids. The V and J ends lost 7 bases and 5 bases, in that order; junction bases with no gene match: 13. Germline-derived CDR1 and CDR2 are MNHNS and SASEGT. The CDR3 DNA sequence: TGTGCCAGCACCCCGAGGGGTACTAGCGGAAACAATGAGCAGTTCTTC. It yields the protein CASTPRGTSGNNEQFF.

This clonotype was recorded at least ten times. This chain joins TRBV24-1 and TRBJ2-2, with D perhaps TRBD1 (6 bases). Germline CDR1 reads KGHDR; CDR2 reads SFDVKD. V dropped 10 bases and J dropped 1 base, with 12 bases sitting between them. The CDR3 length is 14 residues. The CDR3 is CATTGTKNTGELFF. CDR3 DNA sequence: TGTGCCACAACCGGGACAAAGAACACCGGGGAGCTGTTTTTT.

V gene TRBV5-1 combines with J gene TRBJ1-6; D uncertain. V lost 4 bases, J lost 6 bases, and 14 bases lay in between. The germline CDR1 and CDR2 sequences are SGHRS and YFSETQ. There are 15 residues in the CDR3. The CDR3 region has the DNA TGCGCCAGCAGCCCTTCTCTGGACCTTAATTCACCCCTCCACTTT. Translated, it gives CASSPSLDLNSPLHF.

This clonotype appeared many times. The CDR3 sequence: CASSSAGASQYNEQFF. The CDR3 bases are TGTGCCAGCAGTTCCGCTGGGGCCTCTCAGTACAATGAGCAGTTCTTC. The rearrangement links TRBV28 to TRBJ2-1, with D tentatively TRBD1 (5 bases). Germline CDR1 and CDR2: MDHEN and SYDVKM. Trimming left V 4 bases short and J 4 bases short, with 17 bases between. This CDR3 is 16 amino acids long.

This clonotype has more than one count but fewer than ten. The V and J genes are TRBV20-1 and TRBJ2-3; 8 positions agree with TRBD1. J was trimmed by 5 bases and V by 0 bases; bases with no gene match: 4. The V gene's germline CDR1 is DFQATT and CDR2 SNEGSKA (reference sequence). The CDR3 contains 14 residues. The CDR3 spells CSARDQGAVDTQYF. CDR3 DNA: TGCAGTGCTAGAGATCAGGGGGCGGTAGATACGCAGTATTTT.

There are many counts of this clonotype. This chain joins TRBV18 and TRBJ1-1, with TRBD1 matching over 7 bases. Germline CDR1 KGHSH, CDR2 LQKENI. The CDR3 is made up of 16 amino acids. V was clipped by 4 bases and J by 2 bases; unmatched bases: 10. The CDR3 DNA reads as TGTGCCAGCTCACAGGGGGCGCCGGGTGGAAACACTGAAGCTTTCTTT. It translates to CASSQGAPGGNTEAFF.

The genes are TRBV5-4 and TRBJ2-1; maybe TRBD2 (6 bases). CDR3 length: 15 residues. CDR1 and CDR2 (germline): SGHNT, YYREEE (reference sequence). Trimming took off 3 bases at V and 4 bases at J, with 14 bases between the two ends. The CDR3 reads CASSSTGAAYNEQFF. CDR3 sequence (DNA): TGTGCCAGCAGCTCCACGGGAGCGGCTTACAATGAGCAGTTCTTC.

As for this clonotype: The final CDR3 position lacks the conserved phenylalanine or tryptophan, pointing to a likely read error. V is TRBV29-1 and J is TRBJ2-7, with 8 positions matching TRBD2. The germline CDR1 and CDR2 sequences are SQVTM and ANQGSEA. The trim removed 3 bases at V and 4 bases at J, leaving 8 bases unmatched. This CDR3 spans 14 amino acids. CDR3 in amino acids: CSVDWSGSGYEQYS. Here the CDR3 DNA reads TGCAGCGTTGATTGGAGCGGGAGTGGGTACGAGCAGTACTCC.

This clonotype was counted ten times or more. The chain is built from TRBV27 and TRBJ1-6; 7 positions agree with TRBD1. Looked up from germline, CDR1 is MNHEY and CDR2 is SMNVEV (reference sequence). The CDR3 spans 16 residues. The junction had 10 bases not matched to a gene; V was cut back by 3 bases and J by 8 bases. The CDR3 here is CASSFKTRGSDSPLHF. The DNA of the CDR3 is TGTGCCAGCAGTTTTAAGACCAGGGGGTCGGATTCACCCCTCCACTTT.

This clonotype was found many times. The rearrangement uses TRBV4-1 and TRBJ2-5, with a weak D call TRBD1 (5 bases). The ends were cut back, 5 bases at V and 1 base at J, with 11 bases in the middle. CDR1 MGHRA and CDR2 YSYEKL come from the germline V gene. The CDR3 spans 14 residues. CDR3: CASSSLGLQETQYF. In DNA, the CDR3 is TGCGCCAGCAGCTCCCTGGGGCTCCAAGAGACCCAGTACTTC.